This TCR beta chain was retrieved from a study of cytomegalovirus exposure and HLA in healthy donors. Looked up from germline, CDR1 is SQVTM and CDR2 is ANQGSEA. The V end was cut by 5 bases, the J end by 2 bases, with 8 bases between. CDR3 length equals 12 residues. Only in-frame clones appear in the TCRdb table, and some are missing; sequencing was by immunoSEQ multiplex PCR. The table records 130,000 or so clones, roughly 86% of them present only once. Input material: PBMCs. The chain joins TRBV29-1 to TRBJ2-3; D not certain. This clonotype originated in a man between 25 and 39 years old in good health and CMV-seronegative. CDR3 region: CSVTLSTDTQYF. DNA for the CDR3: TGCAGCGTTACACTATCCACAGATACGCAGTATTTT.